The clone carrying this T cell receptor (beta chain) was found many times. Alpha and beta chains were covered, as first-strand cDNA relied on TRAV- and TRBV-specific primers. TCRs underwent 20 PCR cycles of amplification with a constant-region primer and V-primer adapter. TCRdb re-called the reads through MiXCR, storing one row per CDR3 protein. The sample gives approximately 91,000 distinct CDR3 sequences, approximately 22% of which show up once; over 10% is in the top ten. The entry originates in a study of low-dose radiotherapy and immunotherapy resistance in tumors. Time point denoted: after trial treatment. As to treatment: LDRT plus nivolumab, ipilimumab, low-dose cyclophosphamide and aspirin (RACIN trial). Germline V CDR1 and CDR2: MNHEY, SMNVEV (reference sequence). The CDR3 runs to 17 residues. V shed 6 bases, J shed 5 bases, and the junction held 10 bases outside the gene matches.

The sample here was PBMCs, taken after low-dose radiotherapy plus immunotherapy. The clonotype originates from a female donor with ovarian cancer. The chain carries TRBV27 and TRBJ2-2, with TRBD2 matching over 12 bases. The CDR3 region is CASSPRLAGVGTGELFF. CDR3 bases: TGTGCCAGCAGCCCTAGACTAGCGGGGGTAGGGACCGGGGAGCTGTTTTTT.